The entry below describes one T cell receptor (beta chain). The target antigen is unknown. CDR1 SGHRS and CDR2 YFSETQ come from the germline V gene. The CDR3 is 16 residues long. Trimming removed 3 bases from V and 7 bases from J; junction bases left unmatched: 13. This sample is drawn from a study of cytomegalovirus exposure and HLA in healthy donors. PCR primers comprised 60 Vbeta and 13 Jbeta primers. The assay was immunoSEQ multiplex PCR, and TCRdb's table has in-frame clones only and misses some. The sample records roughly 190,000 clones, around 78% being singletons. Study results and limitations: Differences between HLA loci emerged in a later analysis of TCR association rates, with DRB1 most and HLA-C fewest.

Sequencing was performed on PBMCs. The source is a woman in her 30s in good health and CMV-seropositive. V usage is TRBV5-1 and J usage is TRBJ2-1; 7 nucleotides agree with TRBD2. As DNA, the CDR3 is TGCGCCAGCAGCTGGGAGGGGCCTCACCCGGGGAATGAGCAGTTCTTC. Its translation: CASSWEGPHPGNEQFF.